This T cell receptor beta chain was captured by sequencing in a study of blood T cell repertoires in COVID-19. TCRdb's table, derived via immunoSEQ multiplex PCR, lists solely in-frame clones and lacks some. The sample holds hundreds of thousands of clones, almost 90% seen once. The length of the CDR3 is 15 residues. The germline CDR1 and CDR2 sequences are SGHAT and FQNNGV. J was trimmed by 8 bases and V by 3 bases; bases with no gene match: 4. Sequenced sample: peripheral blood. This chain joins TRBV11-2 and TRBJ1-4; 12 bases fit TRBD1. This receptor was taken from a man older than 75 with acute or convalescent COVID-19. The CDR3 sequence is CASSLGTGGVEKLFF. The CDR3 nucleotides read TGTGCCAGCAGCTTGGGGACAGGGGGCGTCGAAAAACTGTTTTTT.